A single sample is the source of the 5 T cell receptor beta chains below, sequenced in a study of CD8 T cells in ankylosing spondylitis. General observations from the study: Characteristic, it appeared, of ankylosing spondylitis blood was a TCR beta motif of seven or eight highly homologous variants.

Their specific antigens are unknown. MiXCR, applied by TCRdb to the 5' RACE reads, yields one record per CDR3 protein. The repertoire holds 750,000 to 850,000 distinct CDR3 sequences, approximately 12% seen once, with approximately 0.51% in the top ten. Sequencing input: blood, either unsorted or a sorted T cell fraction (not recorded which). The receptors originated from a male donor with ankylosing spondylitis.

This clonotype was seen a handful of times. The chain has TRBV4-2 and TRBJ2-3; 14 bases line up with TRBD2. Germline CDR1 and CDR2: LGHNA and YNFKEQ. The ends lost 4 bases at V and 6 bases at J; junction bases unmatched: 9. The CDR3 is made up of 17 amino acids. This chain's CDR3 is CASSPRTSGGLSDTQYF. The CDR3 DNA reads as TGTGCCAGCAGCCCACGGACTAGCGGGGGGTTGTCGGATACGCAGTATTTT.

This clonotype appeared a few times. This chain links TRBV20-1 with TRBJ2-1, with 9 bases identical to TRBD2. Germline loops: CDR1 DFQATT, CDR2 SNEGSKA (reference sequence). The CDR3 extends over 14 amino acids. Germline trimming cut 5 bases from V and 5 bases from J; bases unmatched to any gene: 7. CDR3 loop: CSASRGLANNEQFF. The CDR3 DNA reads as TGCAGTGCTTCCCGTGGACTAGCGAACAATGAGCAGTTCTTC.

This sequence joins TRBV7-9 and TRBJ1-4; D gene uncertain. Germline V lookup: CDR1 SEHNR, CDR2 FQNEAQ (reference sequence). The length of the CDR3 is 15 residues. With 5 bases removed from V and 5 bases from J, the gap between germline ends came to 15 bases. In DNA form, the CDR3 reads TGTGCCAGCAGCCTCATGACCCGGCTAAATGAAAAACTGTTTTTT. Protein: CASSLMTRLNEKLFF. The full variable domain, completed using reference TRBV7-9 and TRBJ1-4, is DTGVSQNPRHKITKRGQNVTFRCDPISEHNRLYWYRQTLGQGPEFLTYFQNEAQLEKSRLLSDRFSAERPKGSFSTLEIQRTEQGDSAMYLCASSLMTRLNEKLFFGSGTQLSVL.

This clonotype turned up a few times. The chain employs TRBV11-3 and TRBJ1-1; D remains ambiguous. Trimming removed 5 bases at V and 1 base at J, with 8 bases between. CDR1 and CDR2 (germline): SGHNT, YENEEA. The CDR3 contains 13 residues. The CDR3 region has the DNA TGTGCCAGCAGCCGCGAGACGAACACTGAAGCTTTCTTT. Encoded protein: CASSRETNTEAFF.

This clonotype was counted at least ten times. The junction departs from the called germline gene at one end, perhaps through a read error. This rearrangement joins TRBV5-1 to TRBJ2-3; TRBD2 matches 9 bases. The germline gives CDR1 SGHRS, CDR2 YFSETQ. The CDR3 is made up of 16 amino acids. CDR3 in amino acids: CASSLGLATSTDTQYF. The CDR3 region has the DNA TGTGCCAGCAGCCTCGGACTAGCGACTAGCACAGATACGCAGTATTTT.